The 19 T cell receptor beta chains given below trace back to one sample, sequenced in a study of OX40 agonist ivuxolimab in advanced cancers. Assay used: immunoSEQ multiplex PCR; TCRdb lists only in-frame clones, some missing. The table has approximately 82,000 clones, 90% to 95% seen once. The sequences come from CD4+ or CD8+ T cells sorted from blood, collected in a trial of the OX40 agonist ivuxolimab. All receptors derive from an adult with an advanced solid tumor such as melanoma, head and neck, liver or kidney cancer.

This sequence joins TRBV4-1 and TRBJ1-3; D gene unclear. V lost 2 bases and J lost 0, with 11 bases in between. Germline V lookup: CDR1 MGHRA, CDR2 YSYEKL. This CDR3 has 16 residues. The CDR3 protein is CASSQTVTLSGNTIYF. CDR3 coding DNA: TGCGCCAGCAGCCAAACGGTTACACTCTCTGGAAACACCATATATTTT.

Only one count was recorded for this clone. The chain links TRBV29-1 to TRBJ1-5, with D unresolved. The V end was cut by 5 bases, the J end by 4 bases, with 12 bases between. CDR1 is SQVTM and CDR2 is ANQGSEA in the germline V gene. This CDR3 has 13 residues. CDR3 bases: TGCAGCGTTTCAGCGGGAGGAAATCAGCCCCAGCATTTT. Its translation is CSVSAGGNQPQHF.

Here the CDR3 DNA reads TGCGCCAGCAGCCAAGATTTTACAGGGGTCGAGCAGTACTTC. Protein: CASSQDFTGVEQYF. The J gene is TRBJ2-7, the V gene TRBV4-3; TRBD1 matches 7 bases. J gave up 6 bases and V 0 bases, and 5 bases lay outside the gene matches. Germline CDR1 is LGHNA and CDR2 is YSLEER. The CDR3 is 14 amino acids.

The V call is TRBV7-6, the J call TRBJ1-5; D may be TRBD1 (5 bases). V lost 0 bases and J 3 bases, leaving 9 bases between the germline ends. The CDR3 loop spans 15 amino acids. Germline CDR1 and CDR2: SGHVS and FNYEAQ. The CDR3 DNA sequence: TGTGCCAGCAGCTTAGCCAGGGCTCCCAATCAGCCCCAGCATTTT. Amino acid sequence: CASSLARAPNQPQHF.

The table lists this clone with a count of one. The rearrangement uses TRBV4-3 and TRBJ2-5; TRBD2 aligns across 8 bases. Germline V CDR1 and CDR2: LGHNA, YSLEER. There are 19 residues in the CDR3. V shed 0 bases, J shed 2 bases, and the junction held 14 bases outside the gene matches. DNA for the CDR3: TGCGCCAGCAGCCAAGATTGGGCGGCTAGCGGGCCCCTACAAGAGACCCAGTACTTC. It yields the protein CASSQDWAASGPLQETQYF.

The chain has TRBV4-1 and TRBJ2-7; D is possibly TRBD1 (6 bases). This CDR3 comprises 17 residues. CDR1 is MGHRA and CDR2 is YSYEKL in the germline V gene. V gave up 0 bases and J gave up 2 bases, with 17 bases separating them. DNA for the CDR3: TGCGCCAGCAGCCAAGATGTAATGGGATCAGGGGCCTACGAGCAGTACTTC. This codes for CASSQDVMGSGAYEQYF.

Concerning this clone: Distinct nucleotide sequences in the sample also encode this CDR3. The rearrangement uses TRBV4-3 and TRBJ2-7; the D gene is possibly TRBD1 (6 bases). Deletions cut 3 bases from V and 0 bases from J, with 9 bases between. Germline V gene lookup returns CDR1 LGHNA and CDR2 YSLEER. The CDR3 has 14 amino acids. CDR3 nucleotides: TGCGCCAGCAGCCAGGGGGCCTTCTCCTACGAGCAGTACTTC. As protein: CASSQGAFSYEQYF.

The chain employs TRBV5-4 and TRBJ2-2; a possible D gene is TRBD1 (5 bases). Between the trimmed V and J ends, which lost 7 bases and 0 bases, there was a span of 16 bases. This CDR3 is built from 16 residues. CDR1 is SGHNT, CDR2 YYREEE, per germline (reference sequence). The CDR3 coding sequence is TGTGCCAGCCAGGACCCCCAGGGCGCGAACACCGGGGAGCTGTTTTTT. Protein sequence: CASQDPQGANTGELFF.

The chain employs TRBV7-9 and TRBJ2-3; D not certain. With 1 base removed from V and 0 bases from J, the gap between germline ends came to 8 bases. The germline V gene encodes CDR1 SEHNR and CDR2 FQNEAQ (reference sequence). CDR3 length: 15 amino acids. CDR3: CASSLVVSSTDTQYF. CDR3 nucleotide sequence: TGTGCCAGCAGCTTAGTTGTCAGCAGCACAGATACGCAGTATTTT.

This clone was recorded once. The genes are TRBV19 and TRBJ1-4; 7 bases match TRBD1. With 8 bases clipped from V and 0 bases from J, the junction kept 3 bases outside the gene matches. The CDR3 totals 14 residues. Germline values: CDR1 LNHDA, CDR2 SQIVND (reference sequence). CDR3 coding DNA: TGTGCCAGTTGCCAGGGGGCAACTAATGAAAAACTGTTTTTT. The encoded protein is CASCQGATNEKLFF. Full variable domain (missing parts from reference TRBV19 and TRBJ1-4): DGGITQSPKYLFRKEGQNVTLSCEQNLNHDAMYWYRQDPGQGLRLIYYSQIVNDFQKGDIAEGYSVSREKKESFPLTVTSAQKNPTAFYLCASCQGATNEKLFFGSGTQLSVL.

The V and J genes are TRBV2 and TRBJ2-5, with 7 nucleotides matching TRBD2. The germline CDR1 and CDR2 sequences are SNHLY and FYNNEI. The V gene end was trimmed by 8 bases and the J gene end by 5 bases; junction bases not matched to a gene: 5. The CDR3 is 12 amino acids. Here the CDR3 DNA reads TGTGCCAGCCGGGACTATGGGGAGACCCAGTACTTC. Protein: CASRDYGETQYF.

This clone was counted once. This chain joins TRBV6-5 and TRBJ2-1; D gene uncertain. The germline gives CDR1 MNHEY, CDR2 SVGAGI. The CDR3 is made up of 10 amino acids. Between the trimmed V and J ends, which lost 5 bases and 8 bases, there was a span of 4 bases. The DNA of the CDR3 is TGTGCCAGCAGTAGGGATGAGCAGTTCTTC. Translating gives CASSRDEQFF.

The genes are TRBV5-5 and TRBJ1-1; no clear D gene. The CDR3 sequence is 14 residues long. Germline CDR1 SGHKS, CDR2 YYEKEE (reference sequence). Trimming took 0 bases from V and 3 from J, leaving 9 bases between them. CDR3 DNA: TGTGCCAGCAGCTTGGGTGGGGTTTACACTGAAGCTTTCTTT. Its protein is CASSLGGVYTEAFF. Combining the CDR3 with reference TRBV5-5 and TRBJ1-1 gives the whole variable domain DAGVTQSPTHLIKTRGQQVTLRCSPISGHKSVSWYQQVLGQGPQFIFQYYEKEERGRGNFPDRFSARQFPNYSSELNVNALLLGDSALYLCASSLGGVYTEAFFGQGTRLTVV.

V is TRBV7-9 and J is TRBJ1-6; D is possibly TRBD1 (5 bases). The V end was cut by 2 bases, the J end by 13 bases, with 9 bases between. Per the germline V gene, CDR1 is SEHNR and CDR2 is FQNEAQ (reference sequence). CDR3 length: 12 amino acids. CDR3 amino acids: CASSLPGEPLHF. In DNA form, the CDR3 reads TGTGCCAGCAGCTTACCGGGGGAGCCCCTCCACTTT.

This clone was recorded only once. The chain recombines TRBV4-3 with TRBJ2-1; D ambiguous. Trimming removed 4 bases from V and 11 bases from J, with 12 bases in between. Per the germline V gene, CDR1 is LGHNA and CDR2 is YSLEER. The CDR3 runs to 12 residues. CDR3 sequence: CASSPEMGKQFF. CDR3 sequence (DNA): TGCGCCAGCAGCCCCGAGATGGGGAAGCAGTTCTTC.

This CDR3 reads CASSPLWGSGHEQFF. The CDR3 DNA reads TGCGCCAGCAGCCCGCTCTGGGGCAGCGGCCATGAGCAGTTCTTC. This chain connects TRBV4-3 to TRBJ2-1, with D possibly being TRBD1 or TRBD2 (5 bases each). CDR1 LGHNA and CDR2 YSLEER come from the germline V gene. With 4 bases removed from V and 8 bases from J, the gap between germline ends came to 18 bases. The CDR3 totals 15 residues.

This clone was counted a single time. This chain links TRBV7-3 with TRBJ2-3, with D perhaps TRBD2 (6 bases). The CDR3 length is 16 residues. CDR1 and CDR2 from the germline V gene are SGHTA and FQGTGA. Between the trimmed V and J ends, which lost 5 bases and 3 bases, there was a span of 18 bases. The CDR3 DNA reads as TGTGCCAGCAGCCCACCGGGGCGGCGGGGTACAGATACGCAGTATTTT. Amino acids: CASSPPGRRGTDTQYF.

This clone has only one observation. The chain carries TRBV14 and TRBJ2-3; 7 positions match TRBD2. CDR1 and CDR2 from the germline V gene are SGHDN and FVKESK. Germline trimming cut 0 bases from V and 10 bases from J; bases unmatched to any gene: 7. The CDR3 has 14 residues. For the CDR3, the DNA is TGTGCCAGCAGCCAAGATCGGTTTGGGGGGGCGCAGTATTTT. As protein: CASSQDRFGGAQYF.

V is TRBV7-2 and J is TRBJ2-5; D is undetermined. This CDR3 has 11 amino acids. The germline gives CDR1 SGHTA, CDR2 FQGNSA. The V and J ends lost 5 bases and 2 bases respectively, with 3 bases between them. The CDR3 DNA sequence: TGTGCCAGCAGCGAGCAAGAGACCCAGTACTTC. Protein sequence: CASSEQETQYF.